This is a list of T cell receptor beta chains from one sample in a study of technical replicates of blood from four donors. Sequenced by immunoSEQ multiplex PCR; TCRdb stores in-frame clones only, minus some. The sample has about 88,000 clones; 94% are singletons. Sequenced input: T cells isolated from PBMCs. These receptors were obtained from a human donor in good health. The CDR3 runs from the conserved cysteine through the conserved F or W. The D gene is left open where the match is weak. Only some rows state a clone size, as once, few, many or a class for expanded clones.

CDR3: CASSLYTEYEQYF
DNA: TGTGCCAGCAGCTTATATACAGAGTACGAGCAGTACTTC
size: .
J: TRBJ2-7
D: .
V: TRBV5-4

CDR3: CSVEGGGGGNTEAFF
DNA: TGCAGCGTTGAGGGAGGTGGCGGGGGGAACACTGAAGCTTTCTTT
size: .
J: TRBJ1-1
D: .
V: TRBV29-1

CDR3: CATSGDRREQYF
DNA: TGTGCCACCAGCGGGGACAGGCGGGAGCAGTACTTC
size: once
J: TRBJ2-7
D: TRBD1
V: TRBV15

CDR3: CASSFGQYNEQFF
DNA: TGTGCCAGCAGCTTTGGACAATACAATGAGCAGTTCTTC
size: .
J: TRBJ2-1
D: .
V: TRBV11-3

CDR3: CASSFSYGSNGYTF
DNA: TGTGCCAGCAGTTTTAGCTACGGATCCAATGGCTACACCTTC
size: .
J: TRBJ1-2
D: .
V: TRBV28

CDR3: CASSLPLAGGSNEQFF
DNA: TGTGCCAGCAGTTTGCCACTAGCGGGAGGATCCAATGAGCAGTTCTTC
size: few
J: TRBJ2-1
D: TRBD2
V: TRBV28

CDR3: CASSFRGGGAVSYEQYF
DNA: TGTGCCAGCAGCTTCCGCGGGGGGGGAGCGGTTTCCTACGAGCAGTACTTC
size: .
J: TRBJ2-7
D: TRBD2
V: TRBV7-9

CDR3: CASSPRTVLNTEAFF
DNA: TGTGCCAGCAGCCCACGGACAGTACTGAACACTGAAGCTTTCTTT
size: .
J: TRBJ1-1
D: .
V: TRBV9

CDR3: CATSAGAWGGNQETQYF
DNA: TGTGCCACCAGCGCAGGGGCCTGGGGGGGAAACCAAGAGACCCAGTACTTC
size: .
J: TRBJ2-5
D: .
V: TRBV15

CDR3: CAWSHDSYQPQHF
DNA: TGTGCCTGGAGTCATGACAGTTATCAGCCCCAGCATTTT
size: .
J: TRBJ1-5
D: .
V: TRBV30

CDR3: CASSFSGVAFSGRDRHLSSYEQYF
DNA: TGTGCCAGCAGTTTTTCAGGGGTAGCGTTTAGCGGGAGGGATAGACACCTAAGCTCCTACGAGCAGTACTTC
size: .
J: TRBJ2-7
D: TRBD2
V: TRBV28

CDR3: CASSPPDGGGTDTQYF
DNA: TGTGCCAGCTCACCACCGGACGGGGGGGGCACAGATACGCAGTATTTT
size: .
J: TRBJ2-3
D: TRBD2
V: TRBV18

CDR3: CASSQYEASNTEAFF
DNA: TGTGCCAGCAGCCAATACGAGGCCTCGAACACTGAAGCTTTCTTT
size: .
J: TRBJ1-1
D: .
V: TRBV14

CDR3: CASSQKRLAGVNREPSSYNEQFF
DNA: TGTGCCAGCAGCCAGAAGCGACTAGCGGGGGTAAATCGAGAGCCGAGCTCCTACAATGAGCAGTTCTTC
size: .
J: TRBJ2-1
D: TRBD2
V: TRBV14

CDR3: CAITAGGPSNEQFF
DNA: TGTGCCATCACTGCGGGAGGGCCCTCGAATGAGCAGTTCTTC
size: .
J: TRBJ2-1
D: TRBD2
V: TRBV10-3

CDR3: CAWRDQGAGQPQHF
DNA: TGTGCCTGGAGGGATCAGGGGGCCGGCCAGCCCCAGCATTTT
size: .
J: TRBJ1-5
D: TRBD1
V: TRBV30

CDR3: CASSRLAGGYQETQYF
DNA: TGTGCCAGTAGCAGGCTAGCGGGGGGGTACCAAGAGACCCAGTACTTC
size: .
J: TRBJ2-5
D: TRBD2
V: TRBV19

CDR3: CASSGTGTPYGYTF
DNA: TGTGCCAGCAGCGGAACAGGGACCCCCTATGGCTACACCTTC
size: .
J: TRBJ1-2
D: .
V: TRBV9

CDR3: CASSRRVRYNEQFF
DNA: TGTGCCAGCAGCCGGAGGGTAAGGTACAATGAGCAGTTCTTC
size: .
J: TRBJ2-1
D: .
V: TRBV14

CDR3: CASSQDETGERPQHF
DNA: TGTGCCAGCAGCCAAGATGAGACAGGGGAGAGGCCCCAGCATTTT
size: once
J: TRBJ1-5
D: TRBD1
V: TRBV4-2

CDR3: CASSVEGTEITDTQYF
DNA: TGTGCCAGCAGCGTGGAGGGGACGGAAATCACAGATACGCAGTATTTT
size: .
J: TRBJ2-3
D: .
V: TRBV9

CDR3: CASSPLAGKETQYF
DNA: TGTGCCAGCAGTCCGCTAGCGGGTAAAGAGACCCAGTACTTC
size: .
J: TRBJ2-5
D: TRBD2
V: TRBV28

CDR3: CASSLPREKLFF
DNA: TGTGCCAGCAGTTTACCGAGGGAAAAACTGTTTTTT
size: .
J: TRBJ1-4
D: .
V: TRBV28

CDR3: CASSRYRGNEQFF
DNA: TGTGCCAGCTCGCGGTACAGGGGCAATGAGCAGTTCTTC
size: .
J: TRBJ2-1
D: TRBD1
V: TRBV18

CDR3: CASSPLDGSTYNEQFF
DNA: TGTGCCAGCAGCCCCCTCGACGGGAGTACCTACAATGAGCAGTTCTTC
size: .
J: TRBJ2-1
D: .
V: TRBV11-1

CDR3: CASSQGVHQGVGYTF
DNA: TGCGCCAGCAGCCAAGGGGTTCACCAGGGGGTTGGCTACACCTTC
size: .
J: TRBJ1-2
D: TRBD1
V: TRBV4-1

CDR3: CASTSAGGAQGVYEQYF
DNA: TGTGCCAGCACCAGCGCGGGTGGGGCCCAGGGGGTATACGAGCAGTACTTC
size: .
J: TRBJ2-7
D: TRBD1
V: TRBV27

CDR3: CASSYKFQETQYF
DNA: TGTGCCAGTAGTTATAAATTCCAAGAGACCCAGTACTTC
size: .
J: TRBJ2-5
D: .
V: TRBV19

CDR3: CASSSGLAGGNEQFF
DNA: TGTGCCAGCAGCTCCGGACTAGCGGGGGGCAATGAGCAGTTCTTC
size: .
J: TRBJ2-1
D: TRBD2
V: TRBV5-4

CDR3: CASSRIFSGGETKNIQYF
DNA: TGCGCCAGCAGCCGAATCTTTAGCGGGGGGGAAACCAAAAACATTCAGTACTTC
size: once
J: TRBJ2-4
D: TRBD2
V: TRBV5-1

CDR3: CAWVATDTQYF
DNA: TGTGCCTGGGTAGCCACAGATACGCAGTATTTT
size: .
J: TRBJ2-3
D: .
V: TRBV30

CDR3: CASSSGPGTGQFF
DNA: TGTGCCAGCAGCTCGGGACCCGGGACAGGGCAGTTCTTC
size: .
J: TRBJ2-1
D: TRBD1
V: TRBV11-3

CDR3: CASSQGYLGGEETQYF
DNA: TGCGCCAGCAGCCAAGGGTACCTTGGAGGGGAGGAGACCCAGTACTTC
size: once
J: TRBJ2-5
D: .
V: TRBV4-1

CDR3: CASSSGTDTQYF
DNA: TGTGCCAGCAGTTCTGGCACAGATACGCAGTATTTT
size: once
J: TRBJ2-3
D: .
V: TRBV6-6

CDR3: CASSLGSGRTGNTIYF
DNA: TGCGCCAGCAGCTTGGGTTCAGGCCGGACTGGAAACACCATATATTTT
size: .
J: TRBJ1-3
D: .
V: TRBV5-1

CDR3: CATSRDPPGTSTDTQYF
DNA: TGTGCCACCAGCAGAGACCCGCCCGGGACAAGCACAGATACGCAGTATTTT
size: .
J: TRBJ2-3
D: .
V: TRBV15

CDR3: CASRLPFPTSVLTYEQYF
DNA: TGTGCCAGCAGGCTACCCTTCCCCACTAGCGTTTTAACCTACGAGCAGTACTTC
size: few
J: TRBJ2-7
D: TRBD2
V: TRBV25-1

CDR3: CASSVPGDTGELFF
DNA: TGTGCCAGCAGCGTACCGGGGGACACCGGGGAGCTGTTTTTT
size: .
J: TRBJ2-2
D: .
V: TRBV9

CDR3: CASSQVVSGGSYEQYF
DNA: TGCGCCAGCAGCCAAGTGGTATCGGGGGGCTCCTACGAGCAGTACTTC
size: .
J: TRBJ2-7
D: TRBD2
V: TRBV4-1

CDR3: CASSLGAGVGETQYF
DNA: TGTGCCAGCAGCTTAGGAGCGGGAGTGGGAGAGACCCAGTACTTC
size: .
J: TRBJ2-5
D: TRBD2
V: TRBV7-9

CDR3: CASTPTPGNMNTEAFF
DNA: TGTGCCAGCACCCCAACGCCCGGGAACATGAACACTGAAGCTTTCTTT
size: .
J: TRBJ1-1
D: .
V: TRBV27

CDR3: CASRGTGQSYEQYF
DNA: TGTGCCAGCAGAGGGACAGGCCAATCCTACGAGCAGTACTTC
size: .
J: TRBJ2-7
D: TRBD1
V: TRBV6-1

CDR3: CATSRDPNTEAFF
DNA: TGTGCCACCAGCAGAGATCCTAACACTGAAGCTTTCTTT
size: .
J: TRBJ1-1
D: .
V: TRBV15

CDR3: CASSLTGSGNTIYF
DNA: TGTGCCAGCAGCTTGACCGGCTCTGGAAACACCATATATTTT
size: .
J: TRBJ1-3
D: .
V: TRBV5-4

CDR3: CASSRGQQFMNTEAFF
DNA: TGTGCCAGCAGCAGAGGACAGCAATTCATGAACACTGAAGCTTTCTTT
size: once
J: TRBJ1-1
D: .
V: TRBV9

CDR3: CASSPPGTDNNEQFF
DNA: TGTGCCAGCTCACCACCGGGGACAGATAACAATGAGCAGTTCTTC
size: once
J: TRBJ2-1
D: TRBD1
V: TRBV18

CDR3: CASSLGGGYQSEQYF
DNA: TGTGCCAGCAGTTTAGGGGGGGGGTACCAGAGCGAGCAGTACTTC
size: .
J: TRBJ2-7
D: .
V: TRBV7-6

CDR3: CASGLQPAGGETQYF
DNA: TGCGCCAGCGGCCTTCAACCGGCAGGGGGAGAGACCCAGTACTTC
size: .
J: TRBJ2-5
D: TRBD1
V: TRBV5-1

CDR3: CASSLDSPHGEQFF
DNA: TGTGCCAGCAGCCTAGACTCGCCGCATGGTGAGCAGTTCTTC
size: .
J: TRBJ2-1
D: .
V: TRBV7-3

CDR3: CASSLALAGGGNEQFF
DNA: TGTGCCAGCAGCTTGGCACTAGCGGGAGGAGGCAATGAGCAGTTCTTC
size: .
J: TRBJ2-1
D: TRBD2
V: TRBV5-4

CDR3: CAGSGVNTEAFF
DNA: TGTGCCGGTAGCGGAGTGAACACTGAAGCTTTCTTT
size: .
J: TRBJ1-1
D: .
V: TRBV2

CDR3: CASLGRLQETQYF
DNA: TGTGCCAGCCTGGGGCGGCTACAAGAGACCCAGTACTTC
size: .
J: TRBJ2-5
D: .
V: TRBV7-9